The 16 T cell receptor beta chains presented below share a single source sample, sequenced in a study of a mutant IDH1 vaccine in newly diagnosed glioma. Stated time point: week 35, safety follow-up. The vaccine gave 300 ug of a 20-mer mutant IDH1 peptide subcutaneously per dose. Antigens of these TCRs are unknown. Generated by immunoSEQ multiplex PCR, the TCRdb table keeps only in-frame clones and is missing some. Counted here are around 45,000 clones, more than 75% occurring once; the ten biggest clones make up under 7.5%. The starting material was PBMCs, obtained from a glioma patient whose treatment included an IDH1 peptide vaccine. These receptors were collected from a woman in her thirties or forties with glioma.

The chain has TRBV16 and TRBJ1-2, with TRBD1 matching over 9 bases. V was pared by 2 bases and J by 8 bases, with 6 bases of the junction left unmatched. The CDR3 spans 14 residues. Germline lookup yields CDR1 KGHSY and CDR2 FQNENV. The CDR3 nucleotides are TGTGCCAGCAGCCAACAGGGACAGGGCGTGGGCTACACCTTC. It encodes CASSQQGQGVGYTF. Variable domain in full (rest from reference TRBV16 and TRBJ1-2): GEEVAQTPKHLVRGEGQKAKLYCAPIKGHSYVFWYQQVLKNEFKFLISFQNENVFDETGMPKERFSAKCLPNSPCSLEIQATKLEDSAVYFCASSQQGQGVGYTFGSGTRLTVV.

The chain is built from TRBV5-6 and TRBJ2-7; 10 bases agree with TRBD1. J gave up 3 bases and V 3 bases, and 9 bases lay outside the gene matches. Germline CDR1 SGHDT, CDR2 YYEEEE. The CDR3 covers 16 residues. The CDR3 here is CASSSFKTGGIYEQYF. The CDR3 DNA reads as TGTGCCAGCAGCTCCTTCAAGACAGGGGGCATCTACGAGCAGTACTTC. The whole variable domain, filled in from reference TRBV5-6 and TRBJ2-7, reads DAGVTQSPTHLIKTRGQQVTLRCSPKSGHDTVSWYQQALGQGPQFIFQYYEEEERQRGNFPDRFSGHQFPNYSSELNVNALLLGDSALYLCASSSFKTGGIYEQYFGPGTRLTVT.

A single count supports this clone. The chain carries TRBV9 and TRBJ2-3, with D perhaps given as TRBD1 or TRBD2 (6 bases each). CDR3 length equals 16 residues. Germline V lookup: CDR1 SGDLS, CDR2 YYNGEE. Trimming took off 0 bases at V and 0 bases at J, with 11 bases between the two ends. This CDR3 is CASSVVRGASTDTQYF. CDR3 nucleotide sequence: TGTGCCAGCAGCGTAGTAAGGGGGGCTAGCACAGATACGCAGTATTTT.

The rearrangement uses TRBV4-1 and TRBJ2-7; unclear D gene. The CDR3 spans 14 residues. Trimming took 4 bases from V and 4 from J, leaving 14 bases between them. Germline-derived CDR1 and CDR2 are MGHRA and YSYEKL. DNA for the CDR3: TGCGCCAGCAGCCCCCTGCCTAGAAAGTACGAGCAGTACTTC. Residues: CASSPLPRKYEQYF.

The CDR3, as DNA: TGCGCCAGCAGCTTGACCGACACAGATACGCAGTATTTT. Protein sequence: CASSLTDTDTQYF. V and J are TRBV5-1 and TRBJ2-3; no clear D gene. The germline V and J ends were trimmed by 1 base and 2 bases, with 5 bases remaining between them. Germline V gene data show CDR1 as SGHRS and CDR2 as YFSETQ. This CDR3 is built from 13 residues.

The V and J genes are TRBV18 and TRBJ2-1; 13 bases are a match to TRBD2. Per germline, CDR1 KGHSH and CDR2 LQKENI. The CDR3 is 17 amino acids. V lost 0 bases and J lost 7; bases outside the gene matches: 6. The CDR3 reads CASSPPSTSGRQNEQFF. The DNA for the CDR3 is TGTGCCAGCTCACCACCGTCGACTAGCGGGAGGCAAAATGAGCAGTTCTTC.

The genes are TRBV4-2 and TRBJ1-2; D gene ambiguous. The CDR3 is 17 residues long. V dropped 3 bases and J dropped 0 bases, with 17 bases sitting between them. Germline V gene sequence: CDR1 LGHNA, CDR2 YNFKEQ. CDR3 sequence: CASSQGSPWEANYGYTF. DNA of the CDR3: TGTGCCAGCAGCCAGGGATCACCCTGGGAAGCTAACTATGGCTACACCTTC.

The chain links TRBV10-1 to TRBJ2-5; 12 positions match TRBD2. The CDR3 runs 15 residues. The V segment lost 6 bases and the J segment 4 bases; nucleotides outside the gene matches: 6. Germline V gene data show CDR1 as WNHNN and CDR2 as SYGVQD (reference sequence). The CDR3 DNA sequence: TGCGCCAGCAGAACAACGGGACTAGCGGGAGAGACCCAGTACTTC. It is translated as CASRTTGLAGETQYF.

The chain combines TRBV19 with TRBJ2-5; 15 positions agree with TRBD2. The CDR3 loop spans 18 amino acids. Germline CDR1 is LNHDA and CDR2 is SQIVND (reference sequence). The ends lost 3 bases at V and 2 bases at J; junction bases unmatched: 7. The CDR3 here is CASSIGLAGGLRQETQYF. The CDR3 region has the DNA TGTGCCAGTAGTATCGGACTAGCGGGGGGGCTTCGGCAAGAGACCCAGTACTTC.

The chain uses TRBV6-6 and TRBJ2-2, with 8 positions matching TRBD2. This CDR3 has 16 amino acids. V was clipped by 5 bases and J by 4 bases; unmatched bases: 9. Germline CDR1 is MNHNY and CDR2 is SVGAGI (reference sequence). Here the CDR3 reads CASSASGTRGTGELFF. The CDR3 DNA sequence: TGTGCCAGCAGTGCCTCCGGGACTAGGGGCACCGGGGAGCTGTTTTTT.

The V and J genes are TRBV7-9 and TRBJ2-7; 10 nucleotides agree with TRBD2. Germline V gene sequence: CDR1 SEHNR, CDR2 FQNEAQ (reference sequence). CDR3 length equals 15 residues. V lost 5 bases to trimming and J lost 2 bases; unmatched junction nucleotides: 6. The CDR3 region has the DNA TGTGCCAGCAGCGCGAGGACTAGCGGCACCTACGAGCAGTACTTC. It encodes CASSARTSGTYEQYF.

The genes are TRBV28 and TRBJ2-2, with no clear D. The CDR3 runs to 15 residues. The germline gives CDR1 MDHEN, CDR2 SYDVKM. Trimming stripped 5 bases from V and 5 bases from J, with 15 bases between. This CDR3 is CASSNPLLVTGELFF. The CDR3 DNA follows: TGTGCCAGCAGTAACCCGCTCCTGGTGACCGGGGAGCTGTTTTTT.

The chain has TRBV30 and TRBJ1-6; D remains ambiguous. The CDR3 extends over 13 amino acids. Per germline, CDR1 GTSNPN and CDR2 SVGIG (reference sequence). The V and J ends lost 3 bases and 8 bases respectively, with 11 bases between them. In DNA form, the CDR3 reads TGTGCCTGGAGGGAAGGGCCCTATTCACCCCTCCACTTT. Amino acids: CAWREGPYSPLHF.

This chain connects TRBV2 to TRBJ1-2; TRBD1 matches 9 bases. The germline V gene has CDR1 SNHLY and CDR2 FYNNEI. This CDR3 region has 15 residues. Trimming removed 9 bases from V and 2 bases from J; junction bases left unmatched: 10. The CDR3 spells CASPSNGQGNYGYTF. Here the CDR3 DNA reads TGTGCCAGTCCTTCTAATGGACAGGGGAACTATGGCTACACCTTC.

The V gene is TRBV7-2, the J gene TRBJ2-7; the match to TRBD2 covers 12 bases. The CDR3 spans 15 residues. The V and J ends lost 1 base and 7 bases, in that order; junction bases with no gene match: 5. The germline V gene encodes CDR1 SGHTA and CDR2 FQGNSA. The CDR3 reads CASSLGPSGGAEQYF. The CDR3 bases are TGTGCCAGCAGCTTAGGACCTAGCGGGGGGGCGGAGCAGTACTTC.

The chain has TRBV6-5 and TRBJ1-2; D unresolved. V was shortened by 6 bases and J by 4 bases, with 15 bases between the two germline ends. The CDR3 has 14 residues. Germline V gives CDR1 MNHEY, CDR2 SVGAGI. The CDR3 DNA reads TGTGCCAGCAGACCGGGGAGAGGGTCCTATGGCTACACCTTC. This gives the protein CASRPGRGSYGYTF.